These T cell receptor beta chains were read from a single sample in a study of blood T cell repertoires in COVID-19. Data came from immunoSEQ multiplex PCR; TCRdb stores just in-frame clones and leaves some out. The table includes under 130,000 clones, 70% to 90% detected once. The sample taken for sequencing was peripheral blood. These receptor sequences come from a human donor in a cohort sampled during active COVID-19. CDR3s include the opening cysteine and the closing phenylalanine or tryptophan. Fields, in order: CDR3 length, J gene, V gene, CDR3 protein.

length: 16; J: TRBJ1-1; V: TRBV9; CDR3: CASSFRPDRGKTEAFF
length: 16; J: TRBJ2-1; V: TRBV27; CDR3: CASSPERGPSYNEQFF
length: 16; J: TRBJ2-1; V: TRBV27; CDR3: CASSRTSGSMYNEQFF
length: 15; J: TRBJ2-7; V: TRBV27; CDR3: CASRTRDSGTYEQYF
length: 17; J: TRBJ2-1; V: TRBV24-1; CDR3: CATSALDGLAGNYEQFF
length: 14; J: TRBJ2-7; V: TRBV19; CDR3: CASSTGQGAPEQYF
length: 15; J: TRBJ2-5; V: TRBV27; CDR3: CASSQTGTGGATQYF
length: 15; J: TRBJ2-1; V: TRBV24-1; CDR3: CATSISGAYFNEQFF
length: 15; J: TRBJ2-7; V: TRBV10-3; CDR3: CAIREDTGNSYEQYF
length: 15; J: TRBJ2-2; V: TRBV18; CDR3: CASSPTQGNTGELFF
length: 14; J: TRBJ2-5; V: TRBV5-1; CDR3: CASSSPGQEETQYF
length: 17; J: TRBJ2-2; V: TRBV19; CDR3: CASRRSRGREDTGELFF
length: 13; J: TRBJ1-2; V: TRBV2; CDR3: CASSDPLGGGYTF
length: 14; J: TRBJ2-7; V: TRBV7-2; CDR3: CASSLAGGSYEQYF
length: 13; J: TRBJ2-1; V: TRBV10-3; CDR3: CAISEISDNEQFF
length: 13; J: TRBJ2-7; V: TRBV4-1; CDR3: CASSQLLFNGQYF
length: 14; J: TRBJ2-7; V: TRBV29-1; CDR3: CSGSPGTGSYEQYF
length: 14; J: TRBJ2-7; V: TRBV5-1; CDR3: CASSPGQGADEQYF
length: 16; J: TRBJ1-5; V: TRBV19; CDR3: CASSFAGGAGNQPQHF
length: 15; J: TRBJ2-3; V: TRBV28; CDR3: CASSSPGTSTDTQYF
length: 16; J: TRBJ1-5; V: TRBV4-1; CDR3: CASSQVPGQSNQPQHF
length: 20; J: TRBJ2-1; V: TRBV2; CDR3: CASSDSETIIPGAVYNEQFF
length: 12; J: TRBJ1-2; V: TRBV6-2/TRBV6-3; CDR3: CASSYAQGGYTF
length: 13; J: TRBJ2-3; V: TRBV9; CDR3: CASGGALPDTQYF
length: 12; J: TRBJ2-1; V: TRBV29-1; CDR3: CSVDIGADEQFF
length: 16; J: TRBJ1-4; V: TRBV6-2/TRBV6-3; CDR3: CASSSLGPEKRGKLFF
length: 15; J: TRBJ2-3; V: TRBV5-1; CDR3: CASSLQGAGTDTQYF
length: 17; J: TRBJ2-7; V: TRBV5-1; CDR3: CASSLLKKPGQGFEQYF
length: 16; J: TRBJ2-5; V: TRBV5-4; CDR3: CASSLYLAGSLGTQYF
length: 16; J: TRBJ2-3; V: TRBV5-1; CDR3: CASSTDRGTSTDTQYF
length: 18; J: TRBJ2-3; V: TRBV5-4; CDR3: CASSLALGGGSSTDTQYF
length: 15; J: TRBJ1-2; V: TRBV2; CDR3: CASSPSRTGGYGYTF
length: 14; J: TRBJ1-1; V: TRBV7-2; CDR3: CASSQGAYYTEAFF
length: 14; J: TRBJ2-5; V: TRBV5-5; CDR3: CASNMGQVQETQYF
length: 14; J: TRBJ1-6; V: TRBV3-1/TRBV3-2; CDR3: CASSPTGDGSPLHF
length: 14; J: TRBJ2-7; V: TRBV19; CDR3: CASSLQGIPYEQYF
length: 17; J: TRBJ1-4; V: TRBV4-1; CDR3: CASSQTTPGTGVGKLFF
length: 13; J: TRBJ1-2; V: TRBV2; CDR3: CASSEWLNYGYTF
length: 15; J: TRBJ2-7; V: TRBV10-3; CDR3: CAISEWGGSSYEQYF
length: 13; J: TRBJ1-1; V: TRBV6-4; CDR3: CASSLTGNTEAFF
length: 13; J: TRBJ2-5; V: TRBV19; CDR3: CATSGRVSETQYF
length: 12; J: TRBJ2-5; V: TRBV5-6; CDR3: CASSFNRETQYF
length: 13; J: TRBJ2-2; V: TRBV2; CDR3: CASRGQGAGELFF
length: 13; J: TRBJ1-4; V: TRBV6-5; CDR3: CASRVRTVEKLFF
length: 14; J: TRBJ1-5; V: TRBV7-9; CDR3: CASAPGNSNQPQHF
length: 17; J: TRBJ2-7; V: TRBV10-2; CDR3: CASSEFGSGARGYEQYF